This entry lists 24 T cell receptor beta chains sequenced from one sample in a study of T cells in women clearing cervical HPV infection. Profiling relied on immunoSEQ multiplex PCR, and the TCRdb table lists in-frame clones only, not all of them. This listing includes roughly 18,000 clones. The source material was blood buffy coat. The receptors derive from a woman aged 18-69 years with a cervical HPV16 infection that either progressed to CIN3+ or cleared (not recorded which).

To note about this clone: The sequence runs out 3 residues before the end of the CDR3; the remainder is reconstructed from the germline J gene. The gene calls are TRBV19 and TRBJ2-5; D may be TRBD2 (7 bases). This CDR3 comprises 15 residues. The V and J ends lost 4 bases and 6 bases respectively, with 18 bases between them. Germline CDR1 reads LNHDA; CDR2 reads SQIVND (reference sequence). Partial CDR3 DNA: TGTGCCAGTAGTAATAGGGGGGGTGGAAAAAAGACC. This sequence encodes CASSNRGGGKKT. In full, the CDR3 is CASSNRGGGKKTQYF.

As for this clone: The read terminates 3 residues before the CDR3 end, so the remaining end is supplied by the germline J gene. This chain uses TRBV29-1 with TRBJ2-5, with D uncertain. The CDR3 totals 14 residues. V was shortened by 4 bases and J by 0 bases, with 12 bases between the two germline ends. From germline, CDR1 is SQVTM and CDR2 ANQGSEA. The CDR3 is CSVGRVKYQETQYF. The CDR3 DNA, read in part, is TGCAGCGTTGGACGGGTAAAGTACCAAGAGACC.

In the case of this clone: The read is 3 residues too short to cover the CDR3 end, so that end is filled in from the germline J gene. The rearrangement joins TRBV18 to TRBJ1-1, with TRBD1 identical over 8 bases. Losses at the gene ends were 6 bases for V and 4 bases for J; bases not matched to a gene: 7. The germline CDR1 and CDR2 sequences are KGHSH and LQKENI. The CDR3 has 14 residues. The CDR3 bases that were read are TGTGCCAGCTCGGATACAGGGGGGAGCACTGAA. Its translation: CASSDTGGSTE. The CDR3 in its entirety is CASSDTGGSTEAFF.

On this clone itself: The CDR3 is cut off 3 residues early in the read; its end comes from the germline J gene. The rearrangement joins TRBV19 to TRBJ1-5; D is undetermined. The CDR3 contains 13 residues. V was cut by 7 bases and J by 0 bases, with 7 bases left in between. Per the germline V gene, CDR1 is LNHDA and CDR2 is SQIVND (reference sequence). Partial CDR3 DNA: TGTGCCAGTACAGAATATAGCAATCAGCCC. The encoded protein is CASTEYSNQP. The whole CDR3 protein reads CASTEYSNQPQHF.

A note on this clone: The read falls 3 residues short of the CDR3 end, and the missing part is taken from the germline J gene. V and J are TRBV10-1 and TRBJ2-7; 13 nucleotides align to TRBD2. Per germline, CDR1 WNHNN and CDR2 SYGVQD (reference sequence). The trim removed 6 bases at V and 3 bases at J, leaving 20 bases unmatched. This CDR3 is built from 20 residues. The part of the CDR3 DNA that was read is TGCGCCAGCAGCCCGACTAGCGGGAGGAACAATCCTGCCCTACGCTACGAG. It specifies CASSPTSGRNNPALRYE. The CDR3 in full is CASSPTSGRNNPALRYEQYF.

In regard to this clone: The CDR3 end falls 3 residues outside the read, so it is completed with the germline J gene. The rearrangement links TRBV18 to TRBJ1-5; unclear D gene. Per germline, CDR1 KGHSH and CDR2 LQKENI. V lost 2 bases, J lost 0 bases, and 8 bases lay in between. CDR3 length: 15 residues. The CDR3 reads CASSPSQVSNQPQHF. Incomplete CDR3 DNA: TGTGCCAGCTCACCATCCCAGGTTAGCAATCAGCCC.

Of note for this clone: Read coverage stops 3 residues before the CDR3 terminus; the germline J gene supplies the remainder. This rearrangement joins TRBV28 to TRBJ2-2; 12 bases fit TRBD1. The V and J ends lost 6 bases and 5 bases, in that order; junction bases with no gene match: 4. The CDR3 consists of 15 residues. CDR1 is MDHEN, CDR2 SYDVKM, per germline. The CDR3 spells CASSPGQGATGELFF. The CDR3 bases that were read are TGTGCCAGCAGCCCGGGACAGGGGGCTACCGGGGAG.

As for this clone: The read ends 3 residues shy of where the CDR3 ends; the end is completed using the germline J gene. V is TRBV28 and J is TRBJ1-6, with 7 positions matching TRBD1. The V and J ends lost 5 bases and 8 bases, in that order; junction bases with no gene match: 9. Per the germline V gene, CDR1 is MDHEN and CDR2 is SYDVKM. The CDR3 spans 15 residues. Incomplete CDR3 DNA: TGTGCCAGCAGTAAGCCGGGACAGATTTATTCACCC. This gives the protein CASSKPGQIYSP. The whole CDR3 sequence reads CASSKPGQIYSPLHF.

On this clone itself: The DNA ends 3 residues before the CDR3 does, and the rest of the CDR3 is filled in from the germline J gene. The genes are TRBV18 and TRBJ1-2, with 7 nucleotides matching TRBD1. CDR3 size: 13 residues. Germline lookup yields CDR1 KGHSH and CDR2 LQKENI. Trimming removed 2 bases from V and 5 bases from J; junction bases left unmatched: 2. The DNA read from the CDR3 is TGTGCCAGCTCACCATTGGGACAGTATGGC. This encodes CASSPLGQYG. In full, the CDR3 reads CASSPLGQYGYTF.

In regard to this clone: Coverage ceases 3 residues before the CDR3 finishes, and the germline J gene fills in the end. The gene calls are TRBV19 and TRBJ1-1; D is perhaps TRBD1 (5 bases). Trimming took off 3 bases at V and 0 bases at J, with 11 bases between the two ends. CDR1 and CDR2 from the germline V gene are LNHDA and SQIVND (reference sequence). The CDR3 runs 15 residues. The CDR3 loop is CASSMVRGMNTEAFF. The part of the CDR3 DNA that was read is TGTGCCAGTAGTATGGTTCGGGGGATGAACACTGAA.

The DNA read from the CDR3 is TGCGCCAGCAGCCGGGAACCACCCGGGGGGTTCACAGATACG. Protein: CASSREPPGGFTDT. The CDR3, in full, reads CASSREPPGGFTDTQYF. The chain employs TRBV5-1 and TRBJ2-3; 7 bases are shared with TRBD2. Coverage ceases 3 residues before the CDR3 finishes, and the germline J gene fills in the end. Trimming took 4 bases from V and 2 from J; bases not matched to a gene: 13. The CDR3 has 17 amino acids. Per germline, CDR1 SGHRS and CDR2 YFSETQ.

The DNA read from the CDR3 is TGCAGTGCCCCGGACAGGGTGAGCTATGGC. It specifies CSAPDRVSYG. The CDR3 as a whole reads CSAPDRVSYGYTF. V is TRBV20-1 and J is TRBJ1-2; 8 nucleotides align to TRBD1. Read coverage stops 3 residues before the CDR3 terminus; the germline J gene supplies the remainder. The CDR3 covers 13 residues. Losses at the gene ends were 6 bases for V and 4 bases for J; bases not matched to a gene: 7. Per germline, CDR1 DFQATT and CDR2 SNEGSKA (reference sequence).

Of note for this clone: With the read ending 3 residues before the CDR3 end, the germline J gene is used to fill in that end. The chain combines TRBV5-1 with TRBJ1-4, with TRBD1 as a possible D gene (5 bases). Germline values: CDR1 SGHRS, CDR2 YFSETQ. Trimming stripped 4 bases from V and 0 bases from J, with 25 bases between. The CDR3 runs 20 residues. The CDR3 DNA, read in part, is TGCGCCAGCAGCCCCCTTCGGGGGGAGGTCGTCGGTGCAACTAATGAAAAA. Translation gives CASSPLRGEVVGATNEK. The CDR3, in full, reads CASSPLRGEVVGATNEKLFF.

In regard to this clone: The read comes to an end 3 residues before the CDR3 does, leaving the germline J gene to fill in the end. The chain recombines TRBV12-3 or TRBV12-4 with TRBJ1-2, with D uncertain. The V gene lost 1 base and the J gene lost 4 bases, with 13 bases spanning the gap. The CDR3 consists of 15 residues. This CDR3 reads CASSLEVGRSYGYTF. CDR3 DNA, as far as it was read: TGTGCCAGCAGTTTAGAGGTAGGCAGGAGCTATGGC.

As regards this clone: The read gets to within 3 residues of the CDR3 end, and the germline J gene fills in the rest. The chain couples TRBV7-2 to TRBJ1-1, with 8 bases that match TRBD1. The V segment lost 3 bases and the J segment 1 base; nucleotides outside the gene matches: 1. This CDR3 is built from 14 residues. From germline, CDR1 is SGHTA and CDR2 FQGNSA. The sequenced CDR3 bases are TGTGCCAGCAGCTTGGGACAGGCGAACACTGAA. Encoded protein: CASSLGQANTE. The entire CDR3 is CASSLGQANTEAFF.

Concerning this clone: Coverage ceases 3 residues before the CDR3 finishes, and the germline J gene fills in the end. V and J are TRBV7-6 and TRBJ1-2; weak D call: TRBD1 (5 bases). The germline V gene has CDR1 SGHVS and CDR2 FNYEAQ. Trimming cost V 1 base and J 7 bases, with 13 bases left between them. CDR3 length: 14 amino acids. The CDR3 reads CASSLGMGGSGYTF. The CDR3 bases that were read are TGTGCCAGCAGCTTAGGGATGGGGGGAAGTGGC.

Concerning this clone: The CDR3 extends 3 residues past the end of the read, so its final part is completed from the germline J gene. The chain is built from TRBV2 and TRBJ2-4; 7 positions agree with TRBD1. CDR1 and CDR2 (germline): SNHLY, FYNNEI. The V segment lost 2 bases and the J segment 9 bases; nucleotides outside the gene matches: 4. The CDR3 totals 13 residues. The part of the CDR3 DNA that was read is TGTGCCAGCAGTGAAAGGGGGCCCGGCATT. Translation gives CASSERGPGI. The whole CDR3 region reads CASSERGPGIQYF.

About this clone itself: The sequence runs out 3 residues before the end of the CDR3; the remainder is reconstructed from the germline J gene. The gene calls are TRBV28 and TRBJ1-2, with D possibly TRBD1 on 5 matching bases. Germline CDR1 reads MDHEN; CDR2 reads SYDVKM. The CDR3 spans 14 residues. Partial CDR3 DNA: TGTGCCAGCAGTTTAGCAGGGATGGGGATAGGC. It specifies CASSLAGMGIG. The complete CDR3 protein is CASSLAGMGIGYTF.

A remark on this clone: The CDR3 extends 3 residues past the end of the read, so its final part is completed from the germline J gene. V gene TRBV6-2 or TRBV6-3 combines with J gene TRBJ2-3; D might be TRBD1 or TRBD2, each matching 5 bases. Germline lookup yields CDR1 MNHEY and CDR2 SVGEGT. The length of the CDR3 is 15 residues. The V end lost 4 bases, the J end lost 2 bases, and 13 bases lay between the germline ends. CDR3 DNA (partial): TGTGCCAGCAGTTTCCTTGAGGGGCACACAGATACG. Translation: CASSFLEGHTDT. The full CDR3 protein reads CASSFLEGHTDTQYF.

As regards this clone: The missing CDR3 end, 3 residues past where the read stops, is filled in from the germline J gene. The chain recombines TRBV9 with TRBJ1-2, with D hard to call. Trimming left V 0 bases short and J 3 bases short, with 15 bases between. CDR3 length equals 16 residues. Germline loops: CDR1 SGDLS, CDR2 YYNGEE. The part of the CDR3 DNA that was read is TGTGCCAGCAGCGTAGTTGACGGGGAAGCGGACTATGGC. Its protein product is CASSVVDGEADYG. The CDR3, in full, reads CASSVVDGEADYGYTF.

As regards this clone: From the germline J gene comes the end of the CDR3, since the read stops 3 residues before it. The V and J genes are TRBV5-1 and TRBJ2-1, with a weak D call TRBD2 (6 bases). Trimming took off 0 bases at V and 8 bases at J, with 15 bases between the two ends. The V gene's germline CDR1 is SGHRS and CDR2 YFSETQ. The CDR3 contains 15 residues. CDR3 residues: CASSLGQGREDEQFF. The covered CDR3 bases are TGCGCCAGCAGCTTGGGGCAGGGCAGGGAGGATGAG.

A remark on this clone: Read sequence stops 3 residues before the CDR3 end, and the germline J gene provides the missing end. J is TRBJ1-2 and V is TRBV30, with 7 bases matching TRBD1. V gave up 3 bases and J gave up 5 bases; unmatched junction bases: 24. Germline V gives CDR1 GTSNPN, CDR2 SVGIG (reference sequence). CDR3 length: 19 amino acids. CDR3 DNA, as far as it was read: TGTGCCTGGAGAGGGGAGTACCAGAAGGCAGGGGGACCCATATATGGC. It is translated as CAWRGEYQKAGGPIYG. The whole CDR3 sequence is CAWRGEYQKAGGPIYGYTF.

Turning to this clone: The observed sequence ends 3 residues before the CDR3 terminus, with the missing tail filled in from the germline J gene. V is TRBV28 and J is TRBJ1-1; 9 bases are a match to TRBD1. The CDR3 runs 17 residues. Germline values: CDR1 MDHEN, CDR2 SYDVKM. V shed 2 bases and J 0 bases; nucleotides not matched to a gene: 7. The CDR3 bases that were read are TGTGCCAGCAGTTTAGAGGGACAGGGCTTGGTGAACACTGAA. It codes for CASSLEGQGLVNTE. The CDR3 in its entirety is CASSLEGQGLVNTEAFF.

Concerning this clone: The CDR3 end is not reached by the read, which stops 3 residues before it; the germline J gene fills it in. The rearrangement links TRBV5-1 to TRBJ2-3; TRBD2 matches at 7 bases. With V trimmed by 4 bases and J by 0 bases, 5 bases remained unmatched. The germline V gene encodes CDR1 SGHRS and CDR2 YFSETQ. The CDR3 length is 15 residues. Here the CDR3 reads CASSPGTTSTDTQYF. The CDR3 bases that were read are TGCGCCAGCAGCCCCGGGACTACGAGCACAGATACG.